The 19 T cell receptor beta chains in this list originate from one sample, sequenced in a study of T cells in Graves' hyperthyroidism and ophthalmopathy. TCR beta CDR3 region amplification was performed from RNA transcripts. A first-round RT-PCR of the TCR CDR3 used the HTBI primer set. TCRdb recomputed calls from the multiplex PCR reads with MiXCR, one row per CDR3 protein. The sample lists more than 350,000 distinct CDR3 sequences; roughly 15% were seen once. Material for sequencing was blood. These receptors were obtained from a woman under 40 with Graves' hyperthyroidism that later progressed to Graves' ophthalmopathy.

The CDR3 region is CASSSHDGGEQYF. For the CDR3, the DNA is TGCGCCAGCAGCTCGCACGACGGCGGCGAGCAGTACTTC. The rearrangement links TRBV5-1 to TRBJ2-7; D unresolved. The V end lost 3 bases, the J end lost 6 bases, and 13 bases lay between the germline ends. Germline-derived CDR1 and CDR2 are SGHRS and YFSETQ. The CDR3 sequence is 13 residues long.

This clonotype was counted ten times or more. The V gene is TRBV6-2 or TRBV6-3, the J gene TRBJ2-1; 11 bases align to TRBD2. The CDR3 is made up of 15 amino acids. CDR1 and CDR2 (germline): MNHEY, SVGEGT. Germline trimming cut 5 bases from V and 7 bases from J; bases unmatched to any gene: 7. CDR3 residues: CASSPTSGRRNEQFF. Here the CDR3 DNA reads TGTGCCAGCAGTCCTACTAGCGGGAGAAGAAATGAGCAGTTCTTC.

This clonotype was seen at least ten times. This sequence joins TRBV20-1 and TRBJ1-2, with TRBD1 matching over 10 bases. Germline CDR1 reads DFQATT; CDR2 reads SNEGSKA (reference sequence). This CDR3 is built from 15 residues. V dropped 4 bases and J dropped 3; count of bases not matched to a gene: 8. The CDR3 nucleotides are TGCAGTGCTAAACGACAGGGGGCGGCTTACTATGGCTACACCTTC. Its protein is CSAKRQGAAYYGYTF.

This clonotype was seen repeatedly, ten times or more. The rearrangement uses TRBV28 and TRBJ2-4, with 12 bases fitting TRBD1. CDR1 and CDR2 from the germline V gene are MDHEN and SYDVKM. V lost 5 bases and J lost 0; bases outside the gene matches: 23. The CDR3 is 23 amino acids. The CDR3 coding sequence is TGTGCCAGCAGTACTTCCGGGACAGGGGGCGATAGAGCCGTATTCGGAGCCAAAAACATTCAGTACTTC. It codes for CASSTSGTGGDRAVFGAKNIQYF.

This clonotype was seen at least ten times. J is TRBJ2-7 and V is TRBV13; 11 bases are shared with TRBD1. The V gene end was trimmed by 3 bases and the J gene end by 7 bases; junction bases not matched to a gene: 5. There are 14 residues in the CDR3. CDR1 and CDR2 from the germline V gene are PRHDT and FYEKMQ (reference sequence). The CDR3 protein is CASSLGQGVREQYF. CDR3 DNA sequence: TGTGCCAGCAGCTTGGGACAGGGGGTACGGGAGCAGTACTTC.

A note on this clonotype: Relative to the germline gene, one junction end is altered; a read error may explain this. The chain is built from TRBV6-1 and TRBJ1-5, with a possible D match to TRBD1 (6 bases). Germline V CDR1 and CDR2: MNHNS, SASEGT. The CDR3 spans 16 residues. The CDR3 reads CASSPRRTGGNHPQHF. The DNA of the CDR3 is TGTGCCAGCAGTCCCCGCCGAACGGGGGGCAATCATCCCCAGCATTTT.

This clonotype was seen only a few times. Sequence at one end of the junction differs from germline and may be a read error. V gene TRBV7-9 combines with J gene TRBJ2-5; 7 bases map to TRBD2. CDR1 is SEHNR and CDR2 is FQNEAQ in the germline V gene (reference sequence). The CDR3 length is 14 residues. Here the CDR3 reads CAGSFGSGGETQYF. In DNA, the CDR3 is TGTGCCGGCAGCTTCGGGTCGGGGGGAGAGACCCAGTACTTC.

This clonotype was seen a few times. CDR3 bases: TGCGCCAGCAGGCTTGTCGACAGAAACTATGGCTACACCTTC. Amino acids: CASRLVDRNYGYTF. The chain is built from TRBV10-1 and TRBJ1-2, with TRBD1 as a possible D gene (5 bases). This CDR3 has 14 amino acids. CDR1 is WNHNN and CDR2 is SYGVQD in the germline V gene (reference sequence). The V gene lost 6 bases and the J gene lost 2 bases, with 13 bases spanning the gap.

Only a few counts were recorded for this clonotype. The V and J genes are TRBV5-1 and TRBJ1-3; D is unresolved. The V end lost 3 bases, the J end lost 0 bases, and 7 bases lay between the germline ends. The germline V gene encodes CDR1 SGHRS and CDR2 YFSETQ. This CDR3 is built from 14 residues. The CDR3 nucleotides read TGCGCCAGCAGCTCAGAAAACTCTGGAAACACCATATATTTT. Its protein product is CASSSENSGNTIYF.

The chain carries TRBV6-5 and TRBJ2-1, with D unresolved. The CDR3 consists of 14 residues. CDR1 MNHEY and CDR2 SVGAGI come from the germline V gene. The V gene lost 8 bases and the J gene lost 2 bases, with 13 bases spanning the gap. In nucleotides, the CDR3 is TGTGCCAGCGGTCACAAAGAGGCCTACAATGAGCAGTTCTTC. Protein product: CASGHKEAYNEQFF.

This clonotype was seen ten or more times. The chain links TRBV12-3 or TRBV12-4 to TRBJ1-5; perhaps TRBD1 as D (5 bases). Trimming cost V 2 bases and J 4 bases, with 18 bases left between them. There are 17 residues in the CDR3. The DNA for the CDR3 is TGTGCCAGCAGTTTAATCACGGGGAGAGGGGCTAATCAGCCCCAGCATTTT. It translates to CASSLITGRGANQPQHF.

This clonotype was counted ten times or more. This chain joins TRBV28 and TRBJ2-3, with a weak D call TRBD2 (7 bases). CDR3 length: 16 amino acids. Germline-derived CDR1 and CDR2 are MDHEN and SYDVKM. V lost 3 bases, J lost 1 base, and 14 bases lay in between. CDR3 residues: CASSFNWGGGTDTQYF. The CDR3 region has the DNA TGTGCCAGCAGTTTCAATTGGGGGGGCGGCACAGATACGCAGTATTTT.

This clonotype was seen many times. V is TRBV5-6 and J is TRBJ2-5; D is perhaps TRBD1 (6 bases). Trimming removed 2 bases at V and 7 bases at J, with 12 bases between. The germline V gene has CDR1 SGHDT and CDR2 YYEEEE. CDR3 length: 13 amino acids. CDR3 in amino acids: CASSLQGQVTQYF. The DNA of the CDR3 is TGTGCCAGCAGCTTACAGGGCCAGGTGACCCAGTACTTC.

J is TRBJ2-1 and V is TRBV4-1, with 10 bases that match TRBD2. This CDR3 is built from 15 residues. Germline CDR1 reads MGHRA; CDR2 reads YSYEKL. The J segment lost 1 base and the V segment lost 5 bases, leaving 2 bases of the junction unmatched. The CDR3 DNA reads TGCGCCAGCAGCGAGCGGGAGGGGTCCTACAATGAGCAGTTCTTC. Encoded protein: CASSEREGSYNEQFF.

This clonotype was counted a few times. The genes are TRBV19 and TRBJ2-3; D gene unclear. This CDR3 has 13 amino acids. The germline V gene encodes CDR1 LNHDA and CDR2 SQIVND (reference sequence). Between the trimmed V and J ends, which lost 8 bases and 0 bases, there was a span of 9 bases. Written as DNA, the CDR3 is TGTGCCAGTTATACCCCTAGCACAGATACGCAGTATTTT. It encodes CASYTPSTDTQYF. The full variable domain, completed using reference TRBV19 and TRBJ2-3, is DGGITQSPKYLFRKEGQNVTLSCEQNLNHDAMYWYRQDPGQGLRLIYYSQIVNDFQKGDIAEGYSVSREKKESFPLTVTSAQKNPTAFYLCASYTPSTDTQYFGPGTRLTVL.

This clonotype was counted ten times or more. The chain joins TRBV11-2 to TRBJ2-7; a weak D match, TRBD1 (6 bases). V dropped 3 bases and J dropped 3 bases, with 12 bases sitting between them. This CDR3 is 14 amino acids long. The germline V gene has CDR1 SGHAT and CDR2 FQNNGV. For the CDR3, the DNA is TGTGCCAGCAGCTTCGGACAGCGCCTCTACGAGCAGTACTTC. This sequence encodes CASSFGQRLYEQYF.

This clonotype was recorded a few times. The rearrangement links TRBV28 to TRBJ2-7, with D possibly TRBD2 on 6 matching bases. The V end lost 8 bases, the J end lost 2 bases, and 13 bases lay between the germline ends. Per the germline V gene, CDR1 is MDHEN and CDR2 is SYDVKM. The CDR3 runs to 13 residues. CDR3 sequence reads: CASRDSSTYEQYF. CDR3 nucleotides: TGTGCCAGCCGGGACTCCTCTACCTACGAGCAGTACTTC.

This clonotype was seen repeatedly, ten times or more. The chain joins TRBV10-1 to TRBJ2-1, with D possibly matching TRBD1 (5 bases). V lost 2 bases to trimming and J lost 0 bases, with 11 bases between them. Per the germline V gene, CDR1 is WNHNN and CDR2 is SYGVQD (reference sequence). The CDR3 consists of 16 residues. CDR3 nucleotide sequence: TGCGCCAGCAGTGAGCCCAGACAGCGCTCCTACAATGAGCAGTTCTTC. Amino acids: CASSEPRQRSYNEQFF.

This clonotype has a count of ten or more. The chain recombines TRBV7-9 with TRBJ2-3, with D possibly being TRBD2 (5 bases). The V end was cut by 2 bases, the J end by 3 bases, with 21 bases between. The CDR3 is made up of 18 amino acids. The germline gives CDR1 SEHNR, CDR2 FQNEAQ (reference sequence). CDR3 residues: CASSLRTDTTGLTDTQYF. The CDR3 DNA reads as TGTGCCAGCAGCTTAAGGACTGACACGACCGGGTTAACAGATACGCAGTATTTT.